The present T cell receptor (beta chain) was sequenced within a study of blood T cells in healthy people across ages. Trimming removed 3 bases from V and 2 bases from J; junction bases left unmatched: 6. The CDR3 is made up of 16 amino acids. This clonotype appeared many times. The use of a sample-barcoded 5' primer and a J-beta primer mix characterized a second PCR of roughly 6 to 12 cycles. TCRdb called the 5' RACE reads again in MiXCR, with one record for every CDR3 protein. Seen here are about 1.6 million distinct CDR3 sequences, roughly a third observed once, and the top ten hold around 11%. This chain links TRBV12-3 or TRBV12-4 with TRBJ2-7; 11 nucleotides match TRBD1. This receptor was obtained from a woman aged 25 to 45 in good health. The specimen sequenced was blood. The CDR3 DNA follows: TGTGCCAGCAGTTTGTCTATGGGACAGGGGGCCTACGAGCAGTACTTC. Protein product: CASSLSMGQGAYEQYF.